Shown below are 9 T cell receptor beta chains from a single sample sequenced in a study of blood T cell repertoires in COVID-19 (TCRdb year 2020). Library generation was performed with the immunoSEQ multiplex PCR assay. TCRdb's version of the immuneACCESS table is confined to in-frame rearrangements and falls short of the full clone set. An unresolved V gene accounts for under half of the shortfall where checked; the remainder is of unknown origin. The sample data list roughly 120,000 clones, and about 78% of these were observed just once. About 2.3% of the sample is taken by the ten largest. The sequenced sample consisted of peripheral blood. These receptors were collected from a man between 65 and 80 years old with acute or convalescent COVID-19.

This clone was seen a single time. The V call is TRBV5-1, the J call TRBJ2-3; possibly TRBD2 for D (5 bases). The V end was cut by 2 bases, the J end by 2 bases, with 9 bases between. The CDR3 loop spans 14 amino acids. Germline values: CDR1 SGHRS, CDR2 YFSETQ. The CDR3 spells CASSFREYTDTQYF. CDR3 DNA sequence: TGCGCCAGCAGCTTTCGGGAATACACAGATACGCAGTATTTT. The whole variable domain, filled in from reference TRBV5-1 and TRBJ2-3, reads KAGVTQTPRYLIKTRGQQVTLSCSPISGHRSVSWYQQTPGQGLQFLFEYFSETQRNKGNFPGRFSGRQFSNSRSEMNVSTLELGDSALYLCASSFREYTDTQYFGPGTRLTVL.

The J gene is TRBJ2-5, the V gene TRBV9, with TRBD2 as a possible D gene (5 bases). Germline values: CDR1 SGDLS, CDR2 YYNGEE. The CDR3 runs to 16 residues. V shed 0 bases and J shed 5 bases, with 17 bases lying between them. The CDR3: CASSVGSVQYGETQYF. The CDR3 bases are TGTGCCAGCAGCGTAGGTAGCGTCCAATATGGGGAGACCCAGTACTTC.

The chain links TRBV18 to TRBJ1-1; maybe TRBD1 (5 bases). Germline V gives CDR1 KGHSH, CDR2 LQKENI. Trimming left V 8 bases short and J 3 bases short, with 16 bases between. This CDR3 is built from 14 residues. CDR3 nucleotide sequence: TGTGCCAGCCTTCGGAACGGGGGGGACACTGAAGCTTTCTTT. Encoded protein: CASLRNGGDTEAFF.

This clone was detected once. This chain joins TRBV5-4 and TRBJ2-1; TRBD1 is a possible D gene (7 bases). The CDR3 runs 16 residues. Trimming cost V 4 bases and J 2 bases, with 16 bases left between them. The germline V gene has CDR1 SGHNT and CDR2 YYREEE (reference sequence). Written as DNA, the CDR3 is TGTGCCAGCAGCACTTTGACAGGGAGGCCCTACAATGAGCAGTTCTTC. Protein product: CASSTLTGRPYNEQFF.

The V and J genes are TRBV6-5 and TRBJ1-2, with a weak D call TRBD1 (6 bases). Germline CDR1 reads MNHEY; CDR2 reads SVGAGI. The V gene lost 2 bases and the J gene lost 3 bases, with 10 bases spanning the gap. This CDR3 comprises 14 residues. The CDR3 reads CASSYGTSYYGYTF. The CDR3 DNA sequence: TGTGCCAGCAGTTACGGGACATCCTACTATGGCTACACCTTC.

This clone was counted once. This chain links TRBV30 with TRBJ1-4; D is possibly TRBD1 (5 bases). The CDR3 extends over 14 amino acids. Per the germline V gene, CDR1 is GTSNPN and CDR2 is SVGIG (reference sequence). V lost 3 bases to trimming and J lost 3 bases, with 11 bases between them. CDR3 loop: CAWSPGGANEKLFF. The CDR3 DNA reads TGTGCCTGGAGCCCTGGGGGGGCTAATGAAAAACTGTTTTTT.

The chain couples TRBV9 to TRBJ1-4; 8 bases map to TRBD1. Trimming cost V 2 bases and J 0 bases; bases outside gene matches: 3. Germline values: CDR1 SGDLS, CDR2 YYNGEE. This CDR3 contains 16 residues. The CDR3 nucleotides read TGTGCCAGCAGCGTCCAGGGGGCATCAACTAATGAAAAACTGTTTTTT. Its protein is CASSVQGASTNEKLFF.

V and J are TRBV5-1 and TRBJ1-2; 7 bases fit TRBD1. This CDR3 region has 15 residues. Losses at the gene ends were 4 bases for V and 6 bases for J; bases not matched to a gene: 12. Germline V gene data show CDR1 as SGHRS and CDR2 as YFSETQ. The CDR3 DNA reads TGCGCCAGCAGCGCAGGGGGACCAATATTAAATGGCTACACCTTC. Encoded protein: CASSAGGPILNGYTF. The full variable domain, completed using reference TRBV5-1 and TRBJ1-2, is KAGVTQTPRYLIKTRGQQVTLSCSPISGHRSVSWYQQTPGQGLQFLFEYFSETQRNKGNFPGRFSGRQFSNSRSEMNVSTLELGDSALYLCASSAGGPILNGYTFGSGTRLTVV.

The chain has TRBV6-2 or TRBV6-3 and TRBJ1-1; the D gene is possibly TRBD1 (5 bases). Trimming removed 5 bases from V and 0 bases from J, with 7 bases in between. Germline V lookup: CDR1 MNHEY, CDR2 SVGEGT. CDR3 length: 13 amino acids. The CDR3 region has the DNA TGTGCCAGCAGTCTGGACATGAACACTGAAGCTTTCTTT. Translated: CASSLDMNTEAFF.